This TCR beta chain was identified in a study of shared clonotypes between healthy human individuals. Trimming took off 5 bases at V and 0 bases at J, with 16 bases between the two ends. CDR1 KGHSH and CDR2 LQKENI come from the germline V gene. The CDR3 extends over 16 amino acids. Libraries were prepared by immunoSEQ multiplex PCR; TCRdb keeps only in-frame clonotypes and omits some of them. The data contain around 2.3 million clones, around 95% of them singletons. The material sequenced was naive CD4+ T cells sorted from blood. Described subset: CD45RA+ positively selected. The source is a man in his late teens or twenties in good health. V usage is TRBV18 and J usage is TRBJ1-1; no clear D gene. Here the CDR3 DNA reads TGTGCCAGCTCATCCCTTTTGACAAGGATGAACACTGAAGCTTTCTTT. As protein: CASSSLLTRMNTEAFF.